This TCR beta chain emerged from a study of control samples from healthy donors and cancer patients. TCRdb's table, derived via immunoSEQ multiplex PCR, lists solely in-frame clones and lacks some. The table has under 450,000 clones, 90% seen once. Trimming shortened V by 5 bases and J by 0 bases, and 11 bases separated the two germline ends. The germline gives CDR1 SGHTA, CDR2 FQGTGA. The CDR3 covers 16 residues. This receptor was identified in a man aged 35 to 55 with head and neck cancer. The chain combines TRBV7-3 with TRBJ2-6, with TRBD1 as a possible D gene (5 bases). The source material was PBMCs. CDR3 protein: CASSPGFSSGANVLTF. The CDR3 region has the DNA TGTGCCAGCAGCCCAGGGTTCAGCTCTGGGGCCAACGTCCTGACTTTC.